The rows below give T cell receptor beta chains drawn from one sample of a study of T cell repertoires in cytomegalovirus infection. These receptors are not linked to any known antigen. TCRdb reprocessed the reads with MiXCR, giving one entry per CDR3 protein. This sample carries about 900,000 distinct CDR3 sequences, around 31% of them seen once, and the ten largest clones take more than 13%. The sample consisted of cultured CD8+ T cells from PBMCs, taken from culture after CMV antigen stimulation. The receptors originated from a human donor in good health (CMV status not recorded). Some clones in this sample may be carry-over from other donors' samples. The conserved cysteine and the conserved F or W are not part of the CDR3 here. The order of the fields is V gene, clone size, J gene, CDR3 protein. Expanded clones get a size class; other rows say once, few or many, or leave the size out.

>TRBV5-1|few|TRBJ1-1
ASSITGGDTEAF
>TRBV4-2|-|TRBJ2-2
ASRTGVYAGELF
>TRBV7-9|many|TRBJ2-6
ASSLSQGSGANVLT
>TRBV28|-|TRBJ2-1
ASRTGDSYYNEQF
>TRBV19|few|TRBJ1-1
ASSNFKDTEAF
>TRBV5-4|many|TRBJ2-7
ASSLAGQGPYEQY
>TRBV10-2|-|TRBJ1-4
ASRGLDSPFPGANEKLF
>TRBV7-6|-|TRBJ2-1
ASSPSPGSSSYNEQF
>TRBV19|few|TRBJ1-5
ASSVIGNQPQH
>TRBV28|-|TRBJ2-7
ASSSWGFLHEQY
>TRBV6-6|-|TRBJ2-3
ASSDLRGTFTHTQY
>TRBV12-3/TRBV12-4|-|TRBJ2-3
ASSLGAYTDTQY
>TRBV19|few|TRBJ2-1
ASSSLSGVYNEQF
>TRBV4-2|-|TRBJ2-2
ASSQVQLAGATVSTGELF
>TRBV28|few|TRBJ2-1
ASSWSGSEGDEQF
>TRBV7-6|-|TRBJ1-5
AVQVPNQPQH
>TRBV5-5|many|TRBJ2-1
ASTTPSSYNEQF